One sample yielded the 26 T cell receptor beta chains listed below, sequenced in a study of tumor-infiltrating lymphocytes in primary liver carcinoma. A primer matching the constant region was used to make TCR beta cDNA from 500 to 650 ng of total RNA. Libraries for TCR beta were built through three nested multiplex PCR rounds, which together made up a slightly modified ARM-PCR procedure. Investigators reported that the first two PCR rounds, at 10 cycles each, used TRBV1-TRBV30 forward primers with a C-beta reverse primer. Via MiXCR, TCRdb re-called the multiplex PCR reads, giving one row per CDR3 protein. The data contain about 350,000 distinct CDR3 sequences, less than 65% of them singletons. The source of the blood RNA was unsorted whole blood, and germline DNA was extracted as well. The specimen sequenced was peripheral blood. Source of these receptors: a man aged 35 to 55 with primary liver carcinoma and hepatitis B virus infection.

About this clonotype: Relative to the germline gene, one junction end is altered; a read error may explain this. CDR3 sequence (DNA): TGTGCCAGCAGCTTAGTGGGAGGGCTGTCCTACAGTGAGCAGTTCTTC. Its translation is CASSLVGGLSYSEQFF. This chain links TRBV7-8 with TRBJ2-1, with 7 bases that match TRBD2. This CDR3 region has 16 residues. Germline-derived CDR1 and CDR2 are SGHVS and FQNEAQ.

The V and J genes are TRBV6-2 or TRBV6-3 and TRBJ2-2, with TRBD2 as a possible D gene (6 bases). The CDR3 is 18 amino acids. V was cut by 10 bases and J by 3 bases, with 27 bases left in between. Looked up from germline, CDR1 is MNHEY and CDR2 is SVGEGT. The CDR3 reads CANTPPRLAGKDTGELFF. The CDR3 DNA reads TGTGCCAACACCCCCCCTCGACTGGCGGGAAAGGACACCGGGGAGCTGTTTTTT.

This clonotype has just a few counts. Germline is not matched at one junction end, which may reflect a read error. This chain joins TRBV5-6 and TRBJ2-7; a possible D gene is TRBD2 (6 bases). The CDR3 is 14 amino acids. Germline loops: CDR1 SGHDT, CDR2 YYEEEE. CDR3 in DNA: TGTGTCAGCAGTTTTGCTGCTAGCGTACACGAGCAGTACTTC. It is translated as CVSSFAASVHEQYF.

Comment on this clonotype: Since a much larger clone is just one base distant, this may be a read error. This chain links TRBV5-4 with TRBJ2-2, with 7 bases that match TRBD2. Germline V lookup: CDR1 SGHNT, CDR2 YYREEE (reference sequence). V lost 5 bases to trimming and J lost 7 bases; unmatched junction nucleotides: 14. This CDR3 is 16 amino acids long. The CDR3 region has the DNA TGTGCCAGCAGTTTAGGCGGGCTAGCGGACATCGGGGAGCTGTTTTTT. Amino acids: CASSLGGLADIGELFF. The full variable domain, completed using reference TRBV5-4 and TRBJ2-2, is ETGVTQSPTHLIKTRGQQVTLRCSSQSGHNTVSWYQQALGQGPQFIFQYYREEENGRGNFPPRFSGLQFPNYSSELNVNALELDDSALYLCASSLGGLADIGELFFGEGSRLTVL.

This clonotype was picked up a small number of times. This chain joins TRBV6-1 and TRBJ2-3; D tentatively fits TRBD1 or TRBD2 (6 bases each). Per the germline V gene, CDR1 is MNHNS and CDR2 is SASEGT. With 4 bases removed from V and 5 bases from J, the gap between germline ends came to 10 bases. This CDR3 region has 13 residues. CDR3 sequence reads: CASSVEGGDTQYF. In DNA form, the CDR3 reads TGTGCCAGCAGTGTCGAGGGGGGAGATACGCAGTATTTT.

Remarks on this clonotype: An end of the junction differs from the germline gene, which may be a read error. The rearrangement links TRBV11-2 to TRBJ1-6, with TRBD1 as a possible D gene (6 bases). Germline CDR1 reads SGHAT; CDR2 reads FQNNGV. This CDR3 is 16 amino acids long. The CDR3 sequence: CANSPSGGHYNSPLHF. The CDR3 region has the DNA TGTGCCAACAGCCCGAGTGGGGGGCATTATAATTCACCCCTCCACTTT.

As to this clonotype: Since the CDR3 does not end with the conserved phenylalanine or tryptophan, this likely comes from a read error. The CDR3 is CSAGTSLNTGELFS. CDR3 in DNA: TGTAGCGCTGGGACTAGCCTAAACACCGGGGAGCTGTTTTCT. The V gene is TRBV29-1, the J gene TRBJ2-2; 9 bases are shared with TRBD2. The germline V gene encodes CDR1 SQVTM and CDR2 ANQGSEA. CDR3 length: 14 residues.

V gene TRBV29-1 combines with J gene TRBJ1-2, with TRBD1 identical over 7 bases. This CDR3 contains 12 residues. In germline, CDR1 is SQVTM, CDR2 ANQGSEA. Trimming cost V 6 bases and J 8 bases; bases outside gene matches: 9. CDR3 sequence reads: CSVMTGREGYTF. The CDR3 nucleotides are TGCAGCGTCATGACAGGGAGGGAGGGCTACACCTTC.

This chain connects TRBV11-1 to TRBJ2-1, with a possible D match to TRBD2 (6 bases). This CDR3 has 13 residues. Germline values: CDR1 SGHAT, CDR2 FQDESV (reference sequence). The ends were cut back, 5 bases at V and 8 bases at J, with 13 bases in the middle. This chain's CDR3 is CASSREDHYEQFF. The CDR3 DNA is TGTGCCAGCAGCAGGGAGGATCACTATGAGCAGTTCTTC.

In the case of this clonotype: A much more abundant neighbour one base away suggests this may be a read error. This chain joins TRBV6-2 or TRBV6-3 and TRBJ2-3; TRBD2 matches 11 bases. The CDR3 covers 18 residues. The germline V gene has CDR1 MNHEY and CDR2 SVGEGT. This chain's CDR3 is CVSRLTSGGGISTDTQYF. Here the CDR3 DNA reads TGTGTCAGCAGACTAACTAGCGGGGGCGGAATTAGCACAGATACGCAGTATTTT.

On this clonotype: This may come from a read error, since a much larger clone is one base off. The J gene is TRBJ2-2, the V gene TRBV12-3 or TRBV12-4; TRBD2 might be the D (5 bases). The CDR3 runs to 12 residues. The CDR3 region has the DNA TGTGCCACGAGACGCCAAACCGGGGAGCTGTCTTTT. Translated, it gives CATRRQTGELSF.

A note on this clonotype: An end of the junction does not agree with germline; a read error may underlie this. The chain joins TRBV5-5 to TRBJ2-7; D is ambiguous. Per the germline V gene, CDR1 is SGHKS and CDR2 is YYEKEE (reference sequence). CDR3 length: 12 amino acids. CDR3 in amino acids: CASSFIIYEHYF. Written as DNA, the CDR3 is TGTGCCAGCAGCTTTATAATCTACGAGCACTACTTT.

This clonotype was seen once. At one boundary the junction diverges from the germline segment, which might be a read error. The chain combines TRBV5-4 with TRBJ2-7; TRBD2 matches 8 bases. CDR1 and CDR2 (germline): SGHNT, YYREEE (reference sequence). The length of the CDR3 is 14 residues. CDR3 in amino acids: CGSSLAGGSYEQYF. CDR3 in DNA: TGTGGCAGCAGCTTGGCGGGGGGCTCCTACGAGCAGTACTTC. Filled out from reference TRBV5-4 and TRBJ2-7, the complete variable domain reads ETGVTQSPTHLIKTRGQQVTLRCSSQSGHNTVSWYQQALGQGPQFIFQYYREEENGRGNFPPRFSGLQFPNYSSELNVNALELDDSALYLCGSSLAGGSYEQYFGPGTRLTVT.

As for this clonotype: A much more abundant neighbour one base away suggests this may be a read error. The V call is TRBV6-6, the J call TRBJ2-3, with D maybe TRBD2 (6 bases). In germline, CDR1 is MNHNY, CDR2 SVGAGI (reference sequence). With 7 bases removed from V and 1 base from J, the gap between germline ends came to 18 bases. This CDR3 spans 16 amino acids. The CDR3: CASTGRGRGGTDTQYF. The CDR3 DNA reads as TGTGCCAGCACCGGGCGGGGTCGGGGTGGCACAGATACGCAGTATTTT.

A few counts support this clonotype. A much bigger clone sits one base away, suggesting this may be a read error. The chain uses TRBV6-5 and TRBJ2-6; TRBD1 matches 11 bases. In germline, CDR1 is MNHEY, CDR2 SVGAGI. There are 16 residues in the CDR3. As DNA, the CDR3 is TGTGTCAGCACAGGACAGGGGGCTCCCCGGGCCAACGTCCTGACTTTC. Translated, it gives CVSTGQGAPRANVLTF.

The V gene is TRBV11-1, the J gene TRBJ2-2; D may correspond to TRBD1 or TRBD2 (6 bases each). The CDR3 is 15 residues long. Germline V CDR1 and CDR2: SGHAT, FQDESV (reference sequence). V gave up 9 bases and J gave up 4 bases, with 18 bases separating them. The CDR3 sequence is CASSTRGLSTGELFF. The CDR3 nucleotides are TGTGCCAGTAGCACCCGGGGGCTCAGCACCGGGGAGCTGTTTTTT.

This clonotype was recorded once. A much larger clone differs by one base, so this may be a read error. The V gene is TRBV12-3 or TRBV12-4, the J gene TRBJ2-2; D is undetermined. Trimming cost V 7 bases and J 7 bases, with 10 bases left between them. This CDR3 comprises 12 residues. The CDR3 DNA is TGTGCCAGCATCCTAAATAGCGGGGAGCTGTTTTTT. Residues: CASILNSGELFF.

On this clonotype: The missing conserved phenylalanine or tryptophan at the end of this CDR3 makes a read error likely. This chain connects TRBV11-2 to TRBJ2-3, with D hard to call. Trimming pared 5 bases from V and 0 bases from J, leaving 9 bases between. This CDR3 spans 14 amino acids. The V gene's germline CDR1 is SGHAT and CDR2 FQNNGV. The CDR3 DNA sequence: TGTGCCAGCAGCCCCACTGGCAGCACAGATACGCAGTATCTT. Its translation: CASSPTGSTDTQYL.

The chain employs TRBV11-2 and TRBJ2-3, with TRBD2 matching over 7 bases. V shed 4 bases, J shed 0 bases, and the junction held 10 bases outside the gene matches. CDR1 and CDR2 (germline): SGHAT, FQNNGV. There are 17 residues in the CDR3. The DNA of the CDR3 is TGTGCCAGCAGCTACCCCGGGATGCGGGGGAGCACAGATACGCAGTATTTT. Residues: CASSYPGMRGSTDTQYF.

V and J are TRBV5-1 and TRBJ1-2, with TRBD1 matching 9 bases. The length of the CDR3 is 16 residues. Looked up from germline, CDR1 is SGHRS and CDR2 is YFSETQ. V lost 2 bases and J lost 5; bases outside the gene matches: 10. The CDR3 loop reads CASSLEPGQGLYGYTF. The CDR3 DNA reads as TGCGCCAGCAGCTTAGAACCGGGACAGGGACTGTATGGCTACACCTTC.

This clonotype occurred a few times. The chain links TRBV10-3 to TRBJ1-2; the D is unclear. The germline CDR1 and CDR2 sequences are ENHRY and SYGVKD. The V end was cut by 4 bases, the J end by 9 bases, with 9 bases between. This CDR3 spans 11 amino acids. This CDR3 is CAISVLSSYTF. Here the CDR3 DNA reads TGTGCCATCAGTGTCCTAAGTAGCTACACCTTC.

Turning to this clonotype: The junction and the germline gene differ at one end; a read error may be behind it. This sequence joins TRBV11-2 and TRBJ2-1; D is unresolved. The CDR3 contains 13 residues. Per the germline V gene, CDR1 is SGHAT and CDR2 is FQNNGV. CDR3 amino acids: CDSSPRASNERFF. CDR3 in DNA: TGTGACAGCAGCCCCCGGGCATCCAATGAGCGGTTCTTC. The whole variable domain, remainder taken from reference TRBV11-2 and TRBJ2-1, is EAGVAQSPRYKIIEKRQSVAFWCNPISGHATLYWYQQILGQGPKLLIQFQNNGVVDDSQLPKDRFSAERLKGVDSTLKIQPAKLEDSAVYLCDSSPRASNERFFGPGTRLTVL.

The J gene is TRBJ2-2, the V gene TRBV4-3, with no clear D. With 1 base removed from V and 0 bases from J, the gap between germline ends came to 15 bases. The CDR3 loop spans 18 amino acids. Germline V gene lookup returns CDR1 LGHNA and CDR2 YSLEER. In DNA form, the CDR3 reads TGCGCCAGCAGCCAAGGTTTTACGATAAGCGCGAACACCGGGGAGCTGTTTTTT. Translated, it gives CASSQGFTISANTGELFF.

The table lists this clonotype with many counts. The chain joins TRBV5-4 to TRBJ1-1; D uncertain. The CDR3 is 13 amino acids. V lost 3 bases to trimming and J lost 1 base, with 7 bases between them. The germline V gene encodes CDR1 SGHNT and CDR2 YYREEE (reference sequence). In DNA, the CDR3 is TGTGCCAGCAGCTACGATTCGAACACTGAAGCTTTCTTT. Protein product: CASSYDSNTEAFF.

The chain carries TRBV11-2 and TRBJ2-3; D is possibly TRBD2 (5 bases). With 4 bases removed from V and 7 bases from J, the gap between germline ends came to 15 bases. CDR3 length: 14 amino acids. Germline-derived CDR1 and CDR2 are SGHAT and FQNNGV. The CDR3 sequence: CASSSEASIYTQYF. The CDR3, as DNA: TGTGCCAGCAGCTCAGAAGCTAGCATATATACGCAGTATTTT.

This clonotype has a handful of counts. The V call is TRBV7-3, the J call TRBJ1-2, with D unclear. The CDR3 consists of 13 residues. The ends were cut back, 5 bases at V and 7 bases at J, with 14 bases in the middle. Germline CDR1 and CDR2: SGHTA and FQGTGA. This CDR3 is CASSPGGMGGYTF. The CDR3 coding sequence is TGTGCCAGCAGCCCCGGAGGGATGGGTGGCTACACCTTC.